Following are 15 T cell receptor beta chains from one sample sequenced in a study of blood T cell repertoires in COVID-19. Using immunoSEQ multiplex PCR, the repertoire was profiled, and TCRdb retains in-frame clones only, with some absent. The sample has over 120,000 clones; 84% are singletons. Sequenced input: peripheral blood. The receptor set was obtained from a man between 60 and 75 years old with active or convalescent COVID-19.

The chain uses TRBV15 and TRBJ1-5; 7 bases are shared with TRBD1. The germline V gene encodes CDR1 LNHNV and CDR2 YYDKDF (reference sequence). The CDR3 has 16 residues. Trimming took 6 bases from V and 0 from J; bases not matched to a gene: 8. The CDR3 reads CATRGNQGGSNQPQHF. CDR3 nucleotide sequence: TGTGCCACCAGAGGTAACCAGGGGGGTAGCAATCAGCCCCAGCATTTT.

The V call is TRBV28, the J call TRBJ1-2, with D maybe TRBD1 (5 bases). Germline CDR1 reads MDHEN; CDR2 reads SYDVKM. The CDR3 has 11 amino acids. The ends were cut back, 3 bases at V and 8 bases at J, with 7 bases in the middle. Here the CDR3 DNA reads TGTGCCAGCAGTTTGGGGGGAGGCTACACCTTC. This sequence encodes CASSLGGGYTF.

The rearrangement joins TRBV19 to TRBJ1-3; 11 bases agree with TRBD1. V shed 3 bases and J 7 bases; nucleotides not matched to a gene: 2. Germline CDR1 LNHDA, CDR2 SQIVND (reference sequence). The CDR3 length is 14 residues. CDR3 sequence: CASSMGQGVNTIYF. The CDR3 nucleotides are TGTGCCAGTAGTATGGGACAGGGGGTGAACACCATATATTTT.

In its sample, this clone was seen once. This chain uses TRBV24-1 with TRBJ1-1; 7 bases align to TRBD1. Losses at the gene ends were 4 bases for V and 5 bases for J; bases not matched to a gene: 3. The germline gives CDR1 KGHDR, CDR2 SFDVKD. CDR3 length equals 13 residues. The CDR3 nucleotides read TGTGCCACCAGTGACTGGACAGGAACTGAAGCTTTCTTT. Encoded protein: CATSDWTGTEAFF.

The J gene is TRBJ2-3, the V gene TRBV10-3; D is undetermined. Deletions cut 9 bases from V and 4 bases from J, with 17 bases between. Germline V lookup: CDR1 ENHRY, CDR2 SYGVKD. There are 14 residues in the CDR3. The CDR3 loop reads CAIQTPQVPDTQYF. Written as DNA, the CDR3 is TGTGCCATTCAGACACCCCAAGTCCCAGATACGCAGTATTTT.

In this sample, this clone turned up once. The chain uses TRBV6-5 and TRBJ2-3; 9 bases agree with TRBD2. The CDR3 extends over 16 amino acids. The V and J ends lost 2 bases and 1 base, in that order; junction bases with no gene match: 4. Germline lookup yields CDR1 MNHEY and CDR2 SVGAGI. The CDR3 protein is CASSYRRLAGTDTQYF. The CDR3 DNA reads TGTGCCAGCAGTTACCGGAGACTAGCGGGCACAGATACGCAGTATTTT.

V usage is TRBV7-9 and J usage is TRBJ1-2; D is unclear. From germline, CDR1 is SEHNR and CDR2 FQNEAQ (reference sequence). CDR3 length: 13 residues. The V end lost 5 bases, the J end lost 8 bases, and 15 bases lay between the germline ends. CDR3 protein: CASSPPGSGGYTF. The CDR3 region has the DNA TGTGCCAGCAGCCCCCCCGGGAGTGGCGGCTACACCTTC.

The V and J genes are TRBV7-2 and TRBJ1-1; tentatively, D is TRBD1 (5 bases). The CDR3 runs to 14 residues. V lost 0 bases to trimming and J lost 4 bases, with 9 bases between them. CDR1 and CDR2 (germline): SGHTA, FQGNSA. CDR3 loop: CASSLAGGVTEAFF. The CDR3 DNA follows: TGTGCCAGCAGCTTAGCTGGGGGGGTCACTGAAGCTTTCTTT. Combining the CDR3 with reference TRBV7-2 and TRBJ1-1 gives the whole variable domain GAGVSQSPSNKVTEKGKDVELRCDPISGHTALYWYRQSLGQGLEFLIYFQGNSAPDKSGLPSDRFSAERTGGSVSTLTIQRTQQEDSAVYLCASSLAGGVTEAFFGQGTRLTVV.

The CDR3 is CASSTVGNEQFF. As DNA, the CDR3 is TGTGCCAGCTCCACTGTTGGTAATGAGCAGTTCTTC. This chain uses TRBV28 with TRBJ2-1; D unresolved. Trimming took 8 bases from V and 7 from J, leaving 12 bases between them. CDR3 length equals 12 residues. Germline-derived CDR1 and CDR2 are MDHEN and SYDVKM. Combining the CDR3 with reference TRBV28 and TRBJ2-1 gives the whole variable domain DVKVTQSSRYLVKRTGEKVFLECVQDMDHENMFWYRQDPGLGLRLIYFSYDVKMKEKGDIPEGYSVSREKKERFSLILESASTNQTSMYLCASSTVGNEQFFGPGTRLTVL.

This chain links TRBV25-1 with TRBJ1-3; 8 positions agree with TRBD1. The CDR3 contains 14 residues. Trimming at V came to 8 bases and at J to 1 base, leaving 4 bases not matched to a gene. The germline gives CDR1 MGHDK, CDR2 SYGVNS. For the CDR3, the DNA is TGTGCCAGCCACGGACAGGGATCTGGAAACACCATATATTTT. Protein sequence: CASHGQGSGNTIYF.

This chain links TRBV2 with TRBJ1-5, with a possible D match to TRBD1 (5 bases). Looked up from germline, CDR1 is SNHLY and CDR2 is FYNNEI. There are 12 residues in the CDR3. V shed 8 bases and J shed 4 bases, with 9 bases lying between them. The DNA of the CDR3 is TGTGCCAGCCGGGACTCTAATCAGCCCCAGCATTTT. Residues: CASRDSNQPQHF.

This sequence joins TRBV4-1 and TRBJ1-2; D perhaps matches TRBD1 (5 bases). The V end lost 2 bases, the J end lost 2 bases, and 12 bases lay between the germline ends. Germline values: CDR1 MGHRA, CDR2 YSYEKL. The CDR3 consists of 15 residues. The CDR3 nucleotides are TGCGCCAGCAGCCAAAGCCCCGACAGCAACTATGGCTACACCTTC. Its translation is CASSQSPDSNYGYTF.

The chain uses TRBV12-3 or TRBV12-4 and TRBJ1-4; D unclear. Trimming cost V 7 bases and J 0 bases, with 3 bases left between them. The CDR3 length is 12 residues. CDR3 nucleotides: TGTGCCAGCACGTCAACTAATGAAAAACTGTTTTTT. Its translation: CASTSTNEKLFF.

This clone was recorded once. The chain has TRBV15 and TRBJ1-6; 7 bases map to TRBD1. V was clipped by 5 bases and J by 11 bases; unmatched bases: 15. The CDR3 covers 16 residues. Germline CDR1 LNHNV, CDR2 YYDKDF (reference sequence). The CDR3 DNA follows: TGTGCCACCAGCGCCAGCAAGACAGGGTTCTCCCCACCCCTCCACTTT. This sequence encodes CATSASKTGFSPPLHF.

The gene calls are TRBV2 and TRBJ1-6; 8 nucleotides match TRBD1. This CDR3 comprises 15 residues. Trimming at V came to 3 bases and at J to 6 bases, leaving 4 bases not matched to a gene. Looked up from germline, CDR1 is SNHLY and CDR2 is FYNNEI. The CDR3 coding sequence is TGTGCCAGCAGTGACAGGGGGCAGAGTAATTCACCCCTCCACTTT. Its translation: CASSDRGQSNSPLHF.